Here is one TCR beta chain with its context. Its cognate antigen is unknown. Unique molecular identifiers tagged the TCR beta cDNA libraries. Yield was roughly 0.5 million cDNA molecules from approximately 0.95 to 9.8 million T cells. TCRdb redid the calling of the PCR reads with MiXCR, one entry per CDR3 protein. The profile shows more than 500,000 distinct CDR3 sequences, roughly 34% of them singletons. The sample comes from a study of post-analysis software for immune sequencing data. About the research overall: The disease courses spanned relapsing-remitting, secondary progressive and progressive-relapsing forms of multiple sclerosis.

Regarding the study as a whole: Multiple sclerosis patients had significantly lower normalized Chao1 diversity than controls.

The sequencing sample was made of blood. The sequence came from a girl aged 2-17 years with multiple sclerosis.

CDR3 sequence (DNA): TGTGCCAGCAGGGAGGGTCAGGACTACAATGAGCAGTTCTTC. Translated, it gives CASREGQDYNEQFF. The chain combines TRBV25-1 with TRBJ2-1; D is perhaps TRBD2 (6 bases). The V end lost 6 bases, the J end lost 3 bases, and 12 bases lay between the germline ends. The CDR3 consists of 14 residues. Germline assignment: CDR1 MGHDK and CDR2 SYGVNS.